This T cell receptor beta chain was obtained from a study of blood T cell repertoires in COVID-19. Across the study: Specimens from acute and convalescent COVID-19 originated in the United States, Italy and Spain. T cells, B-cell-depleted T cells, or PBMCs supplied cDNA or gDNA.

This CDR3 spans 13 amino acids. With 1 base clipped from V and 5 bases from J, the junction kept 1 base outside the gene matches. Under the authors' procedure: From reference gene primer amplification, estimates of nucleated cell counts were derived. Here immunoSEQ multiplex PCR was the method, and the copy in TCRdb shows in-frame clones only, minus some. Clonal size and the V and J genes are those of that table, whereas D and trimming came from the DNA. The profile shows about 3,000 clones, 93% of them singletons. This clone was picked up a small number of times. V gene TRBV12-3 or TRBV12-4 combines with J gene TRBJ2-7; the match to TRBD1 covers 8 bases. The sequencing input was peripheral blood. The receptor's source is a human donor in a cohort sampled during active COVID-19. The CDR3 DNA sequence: TGTGCCAGCAGTTTAGGACAGGGGCACGAGCAGTACTTC. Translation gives CASSLGQGHEQYF.